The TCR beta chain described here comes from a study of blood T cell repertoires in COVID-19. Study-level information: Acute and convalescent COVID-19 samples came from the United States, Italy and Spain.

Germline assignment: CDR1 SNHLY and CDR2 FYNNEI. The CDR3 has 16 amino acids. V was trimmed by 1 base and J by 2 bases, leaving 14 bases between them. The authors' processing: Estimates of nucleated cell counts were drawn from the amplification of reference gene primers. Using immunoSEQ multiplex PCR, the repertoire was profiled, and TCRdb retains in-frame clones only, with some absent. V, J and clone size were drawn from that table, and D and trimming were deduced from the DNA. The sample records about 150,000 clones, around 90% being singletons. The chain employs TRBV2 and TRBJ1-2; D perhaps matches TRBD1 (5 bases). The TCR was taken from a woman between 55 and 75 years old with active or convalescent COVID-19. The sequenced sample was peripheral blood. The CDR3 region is CASSEGWAGKNYGYTF. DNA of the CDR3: TGTGCCAGCAGTGAAGGCTGGGCAGGGAAAAACTATGGCTACACCTTC.